This T cell receptor (beta chain) came from a study of beta chain features in type 1 diabetes (dated by TCRdb to 2016 to 2019). General notes on the study: Mean age, gender distribution, total cell number and subset yield did not differ between patients and healthy donors. In the study, recently diagnosed type 1 diabetes patients and matched healthy donors were compared on the TCRB repertoires of their sorted circulating CD4+ T cell subsets. Regulatory and stem cell-like memory subsets were isolated from only 8 patients and roughly 8 healthy donors, whereas naive and central memory subsets came from all 30 or so donors. A total of approximately 110,000,000 sorted cells were examined across all samples, and a strong correlation was observed between cell number per subset and RNA yield. Study-level results and caveats: Shorter templates might be favored by PCR, yet because patient and control samples were amplified and corrected together, any such skew would affect both groups equally. Sequencing cDNA rather than genomic DNA could over-represent highly expressing activated cells, although activation and CD3 levels did not differ between groups. Naive, central memory and regulatory TCRB repertoires appeared more similar among patients than among healthy donors. Because small numbers of individuals were included in the HLA sub-analyses, any influence of HLA type on TCRB rearrangement was left unresolved. Type 1 diabetes patients showed a moderate but significant shortening of TCRB CDR3 length in all four CD4+ subsets. At VDJ recombination sites, patients with type 1 diabetes made fewer insertions and deleted more nucleotides, a pattern implying thymic rearrangement abnormalities.

The CDR3 numbers 18 residues from cysteine through phenylalanine. The read is trimmed to its CDR3 DNA, 54 bases read in frame from base 1. Trimming accounts for 1 base at V and 7 bases at J, while the number of junction bases matched to no gene is 13. CDR1 MGHRA and CDR2 YSYEKL are derived from the germline V gene. Notes on this clone: Its antigen is still unknown. No base quality values were provided; no much bigger clone lies one nucleotide off.

The entire amount of isolated RNA was reverse transcribed using the High Capacity cDNA Reverse Transcription Kit, so the sequenced TCRB transcripts were expressed ones. Deep immunoSEQ sequencing was applied to naive, central memory and regulatory T cell samples, giving an average of about 3.8 million total reads per sample. Sorted cells were lysed in RLT buffer and RNA was extracted with DNase-treated RNeasy Micro or Mini kits, depending on cell number. To prevent cross-contamination, every cell subset was processed on its own, while patient and healthy donor samples were processed together. TCRB sequences were amplified from cDNA with the immunoSEQ multiplex PCR, producing 87-bp fragments spanning the CDR3 region. Sequencing of the amplicons was performed on the Illumina HiSeq platform. In the paper's pipeline: PCR bias was corrected computationally using synthetic template baselines, and reads within Hamming distance 2 were collapsed, with unmergeable singletons discarded. By aligning reads against IMGT, V, D and J genes, CDR3 length, and insertions or deletions at six rearrangement sites were assigned. Clonotype counts were normalized to sorted cell number within each subset before computing true diversity and Gini coefficients with the tcR R package. The overlap coefficient, calculated on TCRB nucleotide sequences, was used to measure repertoire sharing. Out-of-frame TCRB sequences from naive cells were analyzed as a proxy for the pre-selection repertoire. Drawn from immuneACCESS, this table holds only the in-frame rearrangements with V and J called that TCRdb kept. Clones are partly lost; checked studies trace under half to an unresolved V gene and leave the rest unexplained. V and J calls and clone size are given by that table; D and trimming were obtained from the DNA. Present in this sample are 350,000 or so clones, roughly a fifth of which were seen just once. The top ten constitute around 0.045% of the sample.

A single peripheral blood draw of 90 to 150 mL on average was collected from each donor into heparinised tubes. A BD FACSAria II and a panel including CD45RO, CCR7, CD25, CD127, CD95 and CD27 were used to sort naive, central memory, regulatory and stem cell-like memory CD4+ T cells. Every sorted population had a purity above 95%. PBMCs were isolated right away by Lymphoprep density gradient centrifugation and were stained directly, without culture. So that batch effects would be minimized, each experiment stained and sorted samples in pairs, pairing one healthy donor with one patient. The sequence was collected from a woman aged 18-30 years in good health. The chain is made from TRBV4-1 and TRBJ2-2; 9 central bases correspond to TRBD1. The sequenced sample was naive CD4+ T cells from blood. According to the study, the label for this sample's cell subset or site signals: true naive CD4+ T cells. The nucleotide sequence is given as TGCGCCAGCAGCCAAGGGTTGTTTGGACAGGGGTTGATCGGGGAGCTGTTTTTT. Translated, it reads CASSQGLFGQGLIGELFF.